Listed here is a single T cell receptor beta chain. This specimen belongs to a study of blood T cell repertoires in COVID-19. In the study overall: COVID-19 samples, acute and convalescent, were from the United States, Italy and Spain.

J gave up 10 bases and V 1 base, and 7 bases lay outside the gene matches. Germline V gene data show CDR1 as MGHRA and CDR2 as YSYEKL. This CDR3 region has 15 residues. Per the authors' pipeline: Scientists estimated how many nucleated cells there were by amplifying reference gene primers. Libraries were prepared by immunoSEQ multiplex PCR; TCRdb keeps only in-frame clonotypes and omits some of them. V, J and clone size were drawn from that table, and D and trimming were deduced from the DNA. The sample carries approximately 140,000 clones, around 80% recorded once. This chain uses TRBV4-1 with TRBJ1-6; TRBD1 matches at 7 bases. The TCR sequence derives from a man aged 50 to 59 with acute or convalescent COVID-19. The source material was peripheral blood. The CDR3 protein is CASSQVVGGRSPLHF. For the CDR3, the DNA is TGCGCCAGCAGCCAAGTGGTAGGGGGCAGATCACCCCTCCACTTT.